In this sample, the clone carrying this TCR beta chain turned up many times. The antigen is unknown. TCRdb analysed the 5' RACE reads with MiXCR anew, one entry per CDR3 protein. The profile shows 200,000 to 300,000 distinct CDR3 sequences, about a sixth of them singletons. This sample is drawn from a study of T-cell memory formation after mild COVID-19. In the study overall: Clusters of TCRs were largely donor specific.

Study results and caveats: Clones that contracted clustered mainly in CM and EM if CD4+ and in EMRA if CD8+.

The V and J ends lost 4 bases and 3 bases respectively, with 3 bases between them. The CDR3 is made up of 11 amino acids. CDR1 is LGHDT and CDR2 is YNNKEL in the germline V gene (reference sequence). Sequencing was performed on PBMCs or a T cell subset sorted from them (not recorded which). The chain recombines TRBV3-1 with TRBJ1-1; D is unclear. This clonotype originated in a man between 18 and 35 years old who had mild COVID-19 (a few samples of this study predate the infection). Cell type and time point are not known. CDR3 sequence: CASSRHTEAFF. The CDR3, as DNA: TGTGCCAGCAGCCGGCACACTGAAGCTTTCTTT.